Here is one T cell receptor beta chain with its context. Its antigen remains unknown. This record belongs to a study of OX40 agonist ivuxolimab in advanced cancers. The method was immunoSEQ multiplex PCR; TCRdb's version includes in-frame clones alone and lacks a portion of them. The repertoire has approximately 76,000 clones, roughly nine tenths of them found once; the top ten carry 10% to 15%. General study results and limits: The expanded peripheral T cells' antigen specificity was not determined.

The receptor's source is an adult with an advanced solid tumor such as melanoma, head and neck, liver or kidney cancer. Sequenced here: CD4+ or CD8+ T cells sorted from blood, sampled in a trial of the OX40 agonist ivuxolimab.

For the CDR3, the DNA is TGCGCCAGCAGCTTGGCCGGCAGCTCCTACAATGAGCAGTTCTTC. Protein product: CASSLAGSSYNEQFF. The chain couples TRBV5-1 to TRBJ2-1, with D uncertain. Per germline, CDR1 SGHRS and CDR2 YFSETQ. V was pared by 0 bases and J by 0 bases, with 7 bases between. CDR3 length: 15 residues.